A selection of T cell receptor beta chains follows, all from one sample in a study of OX40 agonist ivuxolimab in advanced cancers. TCRdb's table, derived via immunoSEQ multiplex PCR, lists solely in-frame clones and lacks some. The repertoire consists of around 50,000 clones, with approximately 80% occurring once and the leading ten covering about 2.7%. This specimen was CD4+ or CD8+ T cells sorted from blood, taken in a trial of the OX40 agonist ivuxolimab. The receptors were sampled from an adult with an advanced solid tumor such as melanoma, head and neck, liver or kidney cancer. The CDR3 runs from the conserved cysteine through the conserved F or W. Fields, in order: clone size, J gene, V gene, D gene, CDR3 DNA, CDR3 protein. D genes are given only for firm matches. Expanded clones get a size class; other rows say once, few or many, or leave the size out.

abundance: -
j_gene: TRBJ2-3
v_gene: TRBV19
d_gene: -
CDR3nt: TGTGCCAGTAGTATTAGAGGGGGGGGATCCACAGATACGCAGTATTTT
CDR3aa: CASSIRGGGSTDTQYF

abundance: -
j_gene: TRBJ2-5
v_gene: TRBV28
d_gene: -
CDR3nt: TGTGCCAGCAGCTTAGGGACTCCTGGAGGGACCCAGTACTTC
CDR3aa: CASSLGTPGGTQYF

abundance: -
j_gene: TRBJ1-1
v_gene: TRBV11-3
d_gene: -
CDR3nt: TGTGCCAGCAGCCCCCACGAGGGAACTGAAGCTTTCTTT
CDR3aa: CASSPHEGTEAFF

abundance: -
j_gene: TRBJ2-1
v_gene: TRBV7-2
d_gene: TRBD2
CDR3nt: TGTGCCAGCAGCTTGGCGGGGGGGCCCCACTACAATGAGCAGTTCTTC
CDR3aa: CASSLAGGPHYNEQFF

abundance: -
j_gene: TRBJ2-1
v_gene: TRBV6-5
d_gene: TRBD2
CDR3nt: TGTGCCAGCAGTTACTCGGGACTAGCGGGAGGCAATGAGCAGTTCTTC
CDR3aa: CASSYSGLAGGNEQFF

abundance: -
j_gene: TRBJ1-1
v_gene: TRBV9
d_gene: -
CDR3nt: TGTGCCAGCAACCCGGGACACCTGAACACTGAAGCTTTCTTT
CDR3aa: CASNPGHLNTEAFF

abundance: -
j_gene: TRBJ2-3
v_gene: TRBV19
d_gene: TRBD2
CDR3nt: TGTGCCAGTAGTATAGCCCTAGCGGGAGGAAGCACAGATACGCAGTATTTT
CDR3aa: CASSIALAGGSTDTQYF

abundance: -
j_gene: TRBJ2-1
v_gene: TRBV10-3
d_gene: -
CDR3nt: TGTGCCACATCCGACAGCGTTACTTCCTACAATGAGCAGTTCTTC
CDR3aa: CATSDSVTSYNEQFF

abundance: -
j_gene: TRBJ1-1
v_gene: TRBV5-5
d_gene: -
CDR3nt: TGTGCCAGCAGCTCCTCAGCGAACACTGAAGCTTTCTTT
CDR3aa: CASSSSANTEAFF

abundance: -
j_gene: TRBJ1-6
v_gene: TRBV7-9
d_gene: -
CDR3nt: TGTGCCAGCAGCTCCCGGGGAATGAATTCACCCCTCCACTTT
CDR3aa: CASSSRGMNSPLHF

abundance: -
j_gene: TRBJ2-5
v_gene: TRBV11-1
d_gene: -
CDR3nt: TGTGCCAGCAGCTTAGGGGGTTTTCGGACCCAGTACTTC
CDR3aa: CASSLGGFRTQYF

abundance: -
j_gene: TRBJ1-2
v_gene: TRBV29-1
d_gene: -
CDR3nt: TGCAGCGTTGGAAGGGGGGAGGATGGCTACACCTTC
CDR3aa: CSVGRGEDGYTF

abundance: few
j_gene: TRBJ2-1
v_gene: TRBV5-1
d_gene: -
CDR3nt: TGCGCCAGCAGCTCCGCGCGGTTTCAGTTCTTC
CDR3aa: CASSSARFQFF

abundance: -
j_gene: TRBJ2-1
v_gene: TRBV7-3
d_gene: TRBD1
CDR3nt: TGTGCCAGCAGCCTTACAGGGGGTATCGGCAATGAGCAGTTCTTC
CDR3aa: CASSLTGGIGNEQFF

abundance: -
j_gene: TRBJ2-3
v_gene: TRBV19
d_gene: -
CDR3nt: TGTGCCAGTACCCGGACCCTACTGTTAGATACGCAGTATTTT
CDR3aa: CASTRTLLLDTQYF

abundance: -
j_gene: TRBJ2-7
v_gene: TRBV18
d_gene: TRBD1
CDR3nt: TGTGCCAGCTCACTAGACAGGGGAGGCGAGCAGTACTTC
CDR3aa: CASSLDRGGEQYF

abundance: -
j_gene: TRBJ2-5
v_gene: TRBV6-1
d_gene: -
CDR3nt: TGTGCCAGCCGACCTGGAGGCAGCCAAGAGACCCAGTACTTC
CDR3aa: CASRPGGSQETQYF

abundance: once
j_gene: TRBJ2-2
v_gene: TRBV9
d_gene: -
CDR3nt: TGTGCCAGCAGCGTTTATAAGTCAGGTTATACCGGGGAGCTGTTTTTT
CDR3aa: CASSVYKSGYTGELFF

abundance: -
j_gene: TRBJ2-7
v_gene: TRBV6-5
d_gene: -
CDR3nt: TGTGCCAGCAGTGAGTCGGGGAATAGGTACGAGCAGTACTTC
CDR3aa: CASSESGNRYEQYF

abundance: -
j_gene: TRBJ2-7
v_gene: TRBV7-8
d_gene: -
CDR3nt: TGTGCCAGCAGCTTTCTAGCGTTGGGCTACGAGCAGTACTTC
CDR3aa: CASSFLALGYEQYF

abundance: -
j_gene: TRBJ2-5
v_gene: TRBV30
d_gene: TRBD2
CDR3nt: TGTGCCTGGAGTATGGGTAGCGGGGGGCAAGAGACCCAGTACTTC
CDR3aa: CAWSMGSGGQETQYF

abundance: few
j_gene: TRBJ2-2
v_gene: TRBV6-6
d_gene: TRBD2
CDR3nt: TGTGCCAGCAAACGGGAGGAGGGCACCGGGGAGCTGTTTTTT
CDR3aa: CASKREEGTGELFF

abundance: -
j_gene: TRBJ1-1
v_gene: TRBV13
d_gene: TRBD1
CDR3nt: TGTGCCAGCAGCTTAAACAGGGGTATGAGCTTGAACACTGAAGCTTTCTTT
CDR3aa: CASSLNRGMSLNTEAFF

abundance: -
j_gene: TRBJ2-7
v_gene: TRBV5-4
d_gene: -
CDR3nt: TGTGCCAGCAGCTTGGCCGGAGGGAGAGGTTACGAGCAGTACTTC
CDR3aa: CASSLAGGRGYEQYF

abundance: -
j_gene: TRBJ2-3
v_gene: TRBV5-4
d_gene: -
CDR3nt: TGTGCCAGCAGCTCCGGTGGATTTAGTAGCACAGATACGCAGTATTTT
CDR3aa: CASSSGGFSSTDTQYF

abundance: once
j_gene: TRBJ2-2
v_gene: TRBV28
d_gene: TRBD2
CDR3nt: TGTGCCAGCAAGCGGGAGGTTGACACCGGGGAGCTGTTTTTT
CDR3aa: CASKREVDTGELFF

abundance: -
j_gene: TRBJ2-7
v_gene: TRBV28
d_gene: TRBD1
CDR3nt: TGTGCCAGCAGCCCAGGGGGGGACAGGGGCTACGAGCAGTACTTC
CDR3aa: CASSPGGDRGYEQYF

abundance: once
j_gene: TRBJ1-1
v_gene: TRBV2
d_gene: TRBD1
CDR3nt: TGTGCCAGCAGTGACGACAGGGGTAGTGGGAGCACTGAAGCTTTCTTT
CDR3aa: CASSDDRGSGSTEAFF

abundance: -
j_gene: TRBJ1-5
v_gene: TRBV7-9
d_gene: TRBD1
CDR3nt: TGTGCCAGCAGTCCTACAGGGGGCAATCAGCCCCAGCATTTT
CDR3aa: CASSPTGGNQPQHF

abundance: -
j_gene: TRBJ2-7
v_gene: TRBV5-6
d_gene: TRBD1
CDR3nt: TGTGCCAGCAGCTTGGCCAACAGGGGCTACGAGCAGTACTTC
CDR3aa: CASSLANRGYEQYF

abundance: -
j_gene: TRBJ2-3
v_gene: TRBV29-1
d_gene: -
CDR3nt: TGCAGCGACCTATGGACCGGGGGTACGCAGTATTTT
CDR3aa: CSDLWTGGTQYF

abundance: -
j_gene: TRBJ2-3
v_gene: TRBV28
d_gene: TRBD1
CDR3nt: TGTGCCAGCAGTTTCGGAGGGACAGGGAATCGAGATACGCAGTATTTT
CDR3aa: CASSFGGTGNRDTQYF

abundance: -
j_gene: TRBJ2-3
v_gene: TRBV29-1
d_gene: -
CDR3nt: TGCAGCGTGGAGGGTCTATCTAGCACAGATACGCAGTATTTT
CDR3aa: CSVEGLSSTDTQYF

abundance: few
j_gene: TRBJ2-7
v_gene: TRBV4-1
d_gene: TRBD2
CDR3nt: TGCGCCAGCAGCCGGTCAGGGGCGGGACTAGCGGGAGGGTCCTACGAGCAGTACTTC
CDR3aa: CASSRSGAGLAGGSYEQYF

abundance: -
j_gene: TRBJ2-3
v_gene: TRBV7-6
d_gene: -
CDR3nt: TGTGCCAGCAGCAAGGACGCCGGGGATACGCAGTATTTT
CDR3aa: CASSKDAGDTQYF

abundance: -
j_gene: TRBJ2-1
v_gene: TRBV5-1
d_gene: -
CDR3nt: TGCGCCAGCAGCACTCTAGTGCCCAATGAGCAGTTCTTC
CDR3aa: CASSTLVPNEQFF

abundance: -
j_gene: TRBJ2-7
v_gene: TRBV7-6
d_gene: TRBD2
CDR3nt: TGTGCCAGCAGCTCCTCCGGGACTAGCGGCCCTCCCCCCTACGAGCAGTACTTC
CDR3aa: CASSSSGTSGPPPYEQYF

abundance: -
j_gene: TRBJ2-1
v_gene: TRBV6-4
d_gene: TRBD2
CDR3nt: TGTGCCAGCAGTGACACGTGGACTAGCAAGGACGGGGAGCAGTTCTTC
CDR3aa: CASSDTWTSKDGEQFF

abundance: -
j_gene: TRBJ2-1
v_gene: TRBV19
d_gene: TRBD2
CDR3nt: TGTGCCAGTAGTATTCGCGCTAGCGGGAGTTCGTGGTATGATGAGCAGTTCTTC
CDR3aa: CASSIRASGSSWYDEQFF

abundance: -
j_gene: TRBJ2-5
v_gene: TRBV19
d_gene: -
CDR3nt: TGTGCCAGTAGACAGTCTGGGGAGACCCAGTACTTC
CDR3aa: CASRQSGETQYF

abundance: few
j_gene: TRBJ1-1
v_gene: TRBV14
d_gene: -
CDR3nt: TGTGCCAGCAGCGCTCAGGTGGTGAACACTGAAGCTTTCTTT
CDR3aa: CASSAQVVNTEAFF

abundance: -
j_gene: TRBJ2-1
v_gene: TRBV7-9
d_gene: -
CDR3nt: TGTGCCAGCAGCTCCCCTTCTGGGGGCCTCTTTAACAATGAGCAGTTCTTC
CDR3aa: CASSSPSGGLFNNEQFF

abundance: -
j_gene: TRBJ1-5
v_gene: TRBV4-1
d_gene: -
CDR3nt: TGCGCCAGCAGCCAAGTCCTCTTGGGGGCTAGCAATCAGCCCCAGCATTTT
CDR3aa: CASSQVLLGASNQPQHF

abundance: once
j_gene: TRBJ2-7
v_gene: TRBV6-6
d_gene: TRBD2
CDR3nt: TGTGCCAGCAGGTCCCTGGGGCGGGGGTACGAGCAGTACTTC
CDR3aa: CASRSLGRGYEQYF

abundance: -
j_gene: TRBJ1-2
v_gene: TRBV2
d_gene: TRBD1
CDR3nt: TGTGCCAGCAGTGGGACAGGGGGCACCTATGGCTACACCTTC
CDR3aa: CASSGTGGTYGYTF

abundance: -
j_gene: TRBJ2-1
v_gene: TRBV6-1
d_gene: TRBD2
CDR3nt: TGTGCCAGCAGACGTAGCGGGAGGAACTACAATGAGCAGTTCTTC
CDR3aa: CASRRSGRNYNEQFF

abundance: once
j_gene: TRBJ2-3
v_gene: TRBV5-1
d_gene: -
CDR3nt: TGCGCCAGCAGCGCTGGTCCAGAAGGGACAGATACGCAGTATTTT
CDR3aa: CASSAGPEGTDTQYF

abundance: -
j_gene: TRBJ1-2
v_gene: TRBV19
d_gene: -
CDR3nt: TGTGCCTCAGTAGCTACATCCAACTATGGCTACACCTTC
CDR3aa: CASVATSNYGYTF

abundance: -
j_gene: TRBJ2-7
v_gene: TRBV18
d_gene: -
CDR3nt: TGTGCCAGCTCACCTAGGAGGGGCGCTACCTACGAGCAGTACTTC
CDR3aa: CASSPRRGATYEQYF

abundance: -
j_gene: TRBJ1-4
v_gene: TRBV4-1
d_gene: -
CDR3nt: TGCGCCAGCAGCCAAGATCGGGGATCAGGTGAAAAACTGTTTTTT
CDR3aa: CASSQDRGSGEKLFF

abundance: -
j_gene: TRBJ2-1
v_gene: TRBV10-2
d_gene: -
CDR3nt: TGCGCCAGCAGTGTAGTTCTCAATGAGCAGTTCTTC
CDR3aa: CASSVVLNEQFF

abundance: -
j_gene: TRBJ2-1
v_gene: TRBV4-1
d_gene: TRBD1
CDR3nt: TGCGCCAGCAGCCAAGCTGGGACAGGGGGGTACAATGAGCAGTTCTTC
CDR3aa: CASSQAGTGGYNEQFF